Listed below are T cell receptor beta chains from one sample, sequenced in a study of T-cell memory formation after mild COVID-19. TCRdb re-called the 5' RACE reads with MiXCR, one entry per CDR3 protein. The sample gives around 430,000 distinct CDR3 sequences, about 15% of which show up once; about a fifth is in the top ten. Sequencing was done on a sample of PBMCs or a T cell subset sorted from them (not recorded which). These receptors were collected from a man aged 18 to 29 who had mild COVID-19 (a few samples of this study predate the infection). Cell type and time point are not known. The CDR3 runs from the conserved cysteine through the conserved F or W. The D gene is left open where the match is weak. A row's size may be missing; if present it is once, few, many or a size class.

>TRBJ2-2|-|few|TRBV7-9|13
TGTGCCAGCAGCATCCAAGAGACCGGGGAGCTGTTTTTT
CASSIQETGELFF
>TRBJ2-6|TRBD1|many|TRBV5-1|15
TGCGCCAGCAGCTTGGAATGGACAGGGATGGGCGTCCTGACTTTC
CASSLEWTGMGVLTF
>TRBJ2-4|-|-|TRBV4-1|16
TGCGCCAGCAGCCAAGTCCTCGTTATAGCCAAAAACATTCAGTACTTC
CASSQVLVIAKNIQYF
>TRBJ2-7|-|-|TRBV27|15
TGTGCCAGCAGTTTAAGCGAACCTGGCCCCTACGAGCAGTACTTC
CASSLSEPGPYEQYF
>TRBJ2-3|-|-|TRBV6-6|14
TGTGCCAGCAGTTACCAGCTCCGCGCGGATACGCAGTATTTT
CASSYQLRADTQYF
>TRBJ2-1|-|-|TRBV6-2/TRBV6-3|12
TGTGCCAGCACTAACCCCAGCAATGAGCAGTTCTTC
CASTNPSNEQFF
>TRBJ2-5|-|few|TRBV12-3/TRBV12-4|14
TGTGCCAGCAGTTTGTCAGGGTGGGGTGAGACCCAGTACTTC
CASSLSGWGETQYF
>TRBJ2-7|TRBD1|-|TRBV20-1|15
TGCAGTGCTAGAGATCTCCAGGGGGCCTCCTACGAGCAGTACTTC
CSARDLQGASYEQYF
>TRBJ1-2|TRBD1|-|TRBV4-3|16
TGCGCCAGCAGCCAAGAGACAGGGTTTACTAACTATGGCTACACCTTC
CASSQETGFTNYGYTF
>TRBJ2-5|TRBD1|-|TRBV6-1|14
TGTGCCACCGACCTTCAGGGGGCGTCGGAGACCCAGTACTTC
CATDLQGASETQYF
>TRBJ1-4|-|-|TRBV4-1|16
TGCGCCAGCAGCCAAGGAGGTCATGCAACTAATGAAAAACTGTTTTTT
CASSQGGHATNEKLFF
>TRBJ2-3|-|few|TRBV27|15
TGTGCCAGCAGTTTAACCGGGACACACACAGATACGCAGTATTTT
CASSLTGTHTDTQYF
>TRBJ2-5|-|-|TRBV18|15
TGTGCCAGCTCACCAAGGACACTCACCAGGGAGACCCAGTACTTC
CASSPRTLTRETQYF
>TRBJ1-1|-|-|TRBV12-3/TRBV12-4|13
TGTGCCAGCAGTACCCGGACACTTTCTGAAGCTTTCTTT
CASSTRTLSEAFF
>TRBJ2-3|-|few|TRBV20-1|17
TGCAGTGCTAGACCCCCCCGGGCATCTACTCACACAGATACGCAGTATTTT
CSARPPRASTHTDTQYF
>TRBJ2-7|-|-|TRBV15|13
TGTGCCACCAGCAGGACAGGTTCCTACGAGCAGTACTTC
CATSRTGSYEQYF
>TRBJ2-1|TRBD2|few|TRBV7-9|22
TGTGCCAGCAGCTTACCCCGGGTCCTGACTAGCGGGGCGAGGGGATCTTACAATGAGCAGTTCTTC
CASSLPRVLTSGARGSYNEQFF
>TRBJ1-2|-|once|TRBV7-9|14
TGTGCCAGCAGCTTTGGTTGGGGTCAGGATGGCTACACCTTC
CASSFGWGQDGYTF
>TRBJ1-2|TRBD1|many|TRBV12-3/TRBV12-4|13
TGTGCCAGCACCCGGACAGGGGGCTATGGCTACACCTTC
CASTRTGGYGYTF
>TRBJ2-2|-|few|TRBV18|14
TGTGCCAGCTCACCACCGGCAGGAGCCGGGGAGCTGTTTTTT
CASSPPAGAGELFF
>TRBJ1-5|TRBD1|-|TRBV12-3/TRBV12-4|16
TGTGCCAGCAGCCAAACCAGGGGGGCGCGGAGTCAGCCCCAGCATTTT
CASSQTRGARSQPQHF
>TRBJ1-1|-|-|TRBV4-2|14
TGTGCCAGCAGCCCCCTCGGGGTGAACACTGAAGCTTTCTTT
CASSPLGVNTEAFF
>TRBJ2-7|TRBD1|few|TRBV10-2|14
TGCGCCAGCAGTAGGAGACAGGGGGTCTACGAGCAGTACTTC
CASSRRQGVYEQYF
>TRBJ2-2|-|few|TRBV7-8|17
TGTGCCAGCAGCTCACCCGGGGGGCTAGCCCTAACCGGGGAGCTGTTTTTT
CASSSPGGLALTGELFF
>TRBJ1-6|-|few|TRBV20-1|13
TGCAGTGCTAGAATGCGCGGTGATTCACCCCTCCACTTT
CSARMRGDSPLHF
>TRBJ1-2|TRBD1|few|TRBV6-5|13
TGTGCCAGCAGTAACAGGGGGATGGGGGGCTACACCTTC
CASSNRGMGGYTF
>TRBJ2-1|-|few|TRBV18|15
TGTGCCAGCTCTTCCATCCCCGGGACAACTCATGAGCAGTTCTTC
CASSSIPGTTHEQFF
>TRBJ2-5|TRBD2|-|TRBV10-3|17
TGTGCCATCAGCGGGACTAGCGGAGGGCCCTCCGGGGAGACCCAGTACTTC
CAISGTSGGPSGETQYF
>TRBJ1-5|TRBD1|-|TRBV6-1|15
TGTGCCAGCAGTGGATTGACAGGGTTGGATCAGCCCCAGCATTTT
CASSGLTGLDQPQHF
>TRBJ1-3|-|few|TRBV4-1|15
TGCGCCAGCAGCAGTCCAGGGGTCTCTGGAAACACCATATATTTT
CASSSPGVSGNTIYF
>TRBJ1-5|-|few|TRBV4-2|16
TGTGCCAGCAGCCCCATAGAGCGGCAGGGTTATCAGCCCCAGCATTTT
CASSPIERQGYQPQHF
>TRBJ2-1|TRBD1|few|TRBV14|15
TGTGCCAGCAGCCAAGGATGGACAGGGGGGTATGAGCAGTTCTTC
CASSQGWTGGYEQFF
>TRBJ1-2|-|-|TRBV19|12
TGTGCCACCGGAATGGGACCTTATGGCTACACCTTC
CATGMGPYGYTF
>TRBJ2-5|TRBD2|-|TRBV4-1|15
TGCGCCAGCAGCCAAGACGGGGCGGGGGAAGAGACCCAGTACTTC
CASSQDGAGEETQYF
>TRBJ1-4|TRBD1|few|TRBV12-3/TRBV12-4|13
TGTGCCAGCAGTCCTCCAGGGGGCGAAAAACTGTTTTTT
CASSPPGGEKLFF
>TRBJ1-5|-|few|TRBV6-1|15
TGTGCCAGCAGCGACTCGGGGCATAGCAATCAGCCCCAGCATTTT
CASSDSGHSNQPQHF
>TRBJ1-1|-|many|TRBV9|14
TGTGCCAGCAGCGCGGGGGGCGGAAACACTGAAGCTTTCTTT
CASSAGGGNTEAFF
>TRBJ2-2|-|many|TRBV7-2|17
TGTGCCAGCAGCTTAGTACTGGCCGCAGGCGAGACCGGGGAGCTGTTTTTT
CASSLVLAAGETGELFF
>TRBJ2-5|-|-|TRBV6-2/TRBV6-3|17
TGTGCCAGCAGTACTACAGGGCCCCACGGGTACCAAGAGACCCAGTACTTC
CASSTTGPHGYQETQYF
>TRBJ2-6|TRBD2|few|TRBV4-3|19
TGCGCCAGCAGCCAAGAGCAAGCGGGGGTTGCTTCTGGGGCCAACGTCCTGACTTTC
CASSQEQAGVASGANVLTF
>TRBJ1-1|-|-|TRBV6-6|16
TGTGCCAGCAGGAAGGACAGTCCTCTGATGAACACTGAAGCTTTCTTT
CASRKDSPLMNTEAFF
>TRBJ1-5|TRBD1|-|TRBV28|16
TGTGCCAGCAGCTTGGACAGGGCCTATAGCAATCAGCCCCAGCATTTT
CASSLDRAYSNQPQHF